A selection of T cell receptor beta chains follows, all from one sample in a study of post-analysis software for immune sequencing data. TCRdb processed the PCR reads anew with MiXCR; each CDR3 protein has one entry. Here the sample spans approximately 770,000 distinct CDR3 sequences, approximately 44% being singletons. The source material was blood. These receptors were taken from a girl under 18 with multiple sclerosis. CDR3s include the opening cysteine and the closing phenylalanine or tryptophan. The order of the fields is V gene, clone size, J gene, D gene, CDR3 DNA, CDR3 protein. A D gene is named only where the DNA matches it firmly. Clone size is not always given. Where it is, it says once, few, many or a class for expanded clones.

v_call: TRBV5-8; clone_size: NA; j_call: TRBJ2-3; d_call: NA; cdr3_nt: TGTGCCAGCAGCTCCCAAGGGGGTCTTCCGATCACAGATACGCAGTATTTT; cdr3_aa: CASSSQGGLPITDTQYF
v_call: TRBV20-1; clone_size: few; j_call: TRBJ2-1; d_call: NA; cdr3_nt: TGCAGTGCTAGGCAGCGGAGCTCCTACAATGAGCAGTTCTTC; cdr3_aa: CSARQRSSYNEQFF
v_call: TRBV5-1; clone_size: few; j_call: TRBJ2-1; d_call: TRBD1; cdr3_nt: TGCGCCAGCAGCTCGGGACAGGGGGGGAATGAGCAGTTCTTC; cdr3_aa: CASSSGQGGNEQFF
v_call: TRBV6-2/TRBV6-3; clone_size: few; j_call: TRBJ2-7; d_call: TRBD1; cdr3_nt: TGTGCCAGCAGTTACTACTCAAACAGGGGAGTAGCCTACGAGCAGTACTTC; cdr3_aa: CASSYYSNRGVAYEQYF
v_call: TRBV5-6; clone_size: NA; j_call: TRBJ2-1; d_call: TRBD2; cdr3_nt: TGTGCCAGCAGCCTGACCCCACTAGCGGGATTGGATGAGCAGTTCTTC; cdr3_aa: CASSLTPLAGLDEQFF
v_call: TRBV4-1; clone_size: NA; j_call: TRBJ2-4; d_call: NA; cdr3_nt: TGCGCCAGCAGCTCAGGAGCCAAAAACATTCAGTACTTC; cdr3_aa: CASSSGAKNIQYF
v_call: TRBV20-1; clone_size: NA; j_call: TRBJ2-5; d_call: NA; cdr3_nt: TGCAGTGCTAGAGATCCAATACGCTACGGGCAGTACTTC; cdr3_aa: CSARDPIRYGQYF
v_call: TRBV7-2; clone_size: few; j_call: TRBJ2-6; d_call: TRBD1; cdr3_nt: TGTGCCAGCAGACAGGGGGACCCCTCTGGGGCCAACGTCCTGACTTTC; cdr3_aa: CASRQGDPSGANVLTF
v_call: TRBV7-8; clone_size: NA; j_call: TRBJ2-5; d_call: NA; cdr3_nt: TGTGCCAGCAGCCTGGGAGGGGGGATAGAGACCCAGTACTTC; cdr3_aa: CASSLGGGIETQYF
v_call: TRBV12-3/TRBV12-4; clone_size: NA; j_call: TRBJ2-3; d_call: TRBD2; cdr3_nt: TGTGCCAGCAGCCCCCCGATCCTAGAGGCGGGAGGACCCACAGATACGCAGTATTTT; cdr3_aa: CASSPPILEAGGPTDTQYF
v_call: TRBV10-3; clone_size: NA; j_call: TRBJ2-1; d_call: TRBD2; cdr3_nt: TGTGCCATCAGTGAGTCTGGTAAAGCGGGAGTCTACAATGAGCAGTTCTTC; cdr3_aa: CAISESGKAGVYNEQFF
v_call: TRBV11-2; clone_size: few; j_call: TRBJ2-7; d_call: NA; cdr3_nt: TGTGCCAGCAGCTTAAAGGTCGACGAGCAGTACTTC; cdr3_aa: CASSLKVDEQYF
v_call: TRBV7-2; clone_size: NA; j_call: TRBJ2-7; d_call: TRBD2; cdr3_nt: TGTGCCAGCAGCTTAGCCCTTAGTCGGCTAGCGGGAGAAGACGAGCAGTACTTC; cdr3_aa: CASSLALSRLAGEDEQYF
v_call: TRBV7-8; clone_size: NA; j_call: TRBJ2-7; d_call: NA; cdr3_nt: TGTGCCAGCACCGGGGACTCCCTCTCCTACGAGCAGTACTTC; cdr3_aa: CASTGDSLSYEQYF
v_call: TRBV5-1; clone_size: NA; j_call: TRBJ2-7; d_call: TRBD1; cdr3_nt: TGCGCCAGCAGCTTGGTAGGGGGATCCAGGGGGTACAATGAGCAGTACTTC; cdr3_aa: CASSLVGGSRGYNEQYF
v_call: TRBV7-8; clone_size: few; j_call: TRBJ2-3; d_call: NA; cdr3_nt: TGTGCCAGCAGCCGAGTCCCGGGGGTCGGCACAGATACGCAGTATTTT; cdr3_aa: CASSRVPGVGTDTQYF
v_call: TRBV24-1; clone_size: NA; j_call: TRBJ2-3; d_call: NA; cdr3_nt: TGTGCCACCAGTGATTTCGGGCAGACGGCCACAGATACGCAGTATTTT; cdr3_aa: CATSDFGQTATDTQYF
v_call: TRBV27; clone_size: NA; j_call: TRBJ1-6; d_call: NA; cdr3_nt: TGTGCCAGCAGTTTACGACTACACTATAATTCACCCCTCCACTTT; cdr3_aa: CASSLRLHYNSPLHF
v_call: TRBV6-1; clone_size: few; j_call: TRBJ1-4; d_call: TRBD1; cdr3_nt: TGTGCCAGCAGTGAACGACAGGGGGCCACCTCAACTAATGAAAAACTGTTTTTT; cdr3_aa: CASSERQGATSTNEKLFF
v_call: TRBV9; clone_size: few; j_call: TRBJ2-7; d_call: NA; cdr3_nt: TGTGCCAGCAACGTAGTTGCGCAGTACTTC; cdr3_aa: CASNVVAQYF
v_call: TRBV20-1; clone_size: NA; j_call: TRBJ2-1; d_call: TRBD2; cdr3_nt: TGCAGTGCCTTAGGGGGACTAGCGGGAGACTTTTCCTACAGTGAGCAGTTCTTC; cdr3_aa: CSALGGLAGDFSYSEQFF
v_call: TRBV9; clone_size: few; j_call: TRBJ1-2; d_call: TRBD1; cdr3_nt: TGTGCCAGCAGCGTAGCAGGGGGACTTGACTATGGCTACACCTTC; cdr3_aa: CASSVAGGLDYGYTF